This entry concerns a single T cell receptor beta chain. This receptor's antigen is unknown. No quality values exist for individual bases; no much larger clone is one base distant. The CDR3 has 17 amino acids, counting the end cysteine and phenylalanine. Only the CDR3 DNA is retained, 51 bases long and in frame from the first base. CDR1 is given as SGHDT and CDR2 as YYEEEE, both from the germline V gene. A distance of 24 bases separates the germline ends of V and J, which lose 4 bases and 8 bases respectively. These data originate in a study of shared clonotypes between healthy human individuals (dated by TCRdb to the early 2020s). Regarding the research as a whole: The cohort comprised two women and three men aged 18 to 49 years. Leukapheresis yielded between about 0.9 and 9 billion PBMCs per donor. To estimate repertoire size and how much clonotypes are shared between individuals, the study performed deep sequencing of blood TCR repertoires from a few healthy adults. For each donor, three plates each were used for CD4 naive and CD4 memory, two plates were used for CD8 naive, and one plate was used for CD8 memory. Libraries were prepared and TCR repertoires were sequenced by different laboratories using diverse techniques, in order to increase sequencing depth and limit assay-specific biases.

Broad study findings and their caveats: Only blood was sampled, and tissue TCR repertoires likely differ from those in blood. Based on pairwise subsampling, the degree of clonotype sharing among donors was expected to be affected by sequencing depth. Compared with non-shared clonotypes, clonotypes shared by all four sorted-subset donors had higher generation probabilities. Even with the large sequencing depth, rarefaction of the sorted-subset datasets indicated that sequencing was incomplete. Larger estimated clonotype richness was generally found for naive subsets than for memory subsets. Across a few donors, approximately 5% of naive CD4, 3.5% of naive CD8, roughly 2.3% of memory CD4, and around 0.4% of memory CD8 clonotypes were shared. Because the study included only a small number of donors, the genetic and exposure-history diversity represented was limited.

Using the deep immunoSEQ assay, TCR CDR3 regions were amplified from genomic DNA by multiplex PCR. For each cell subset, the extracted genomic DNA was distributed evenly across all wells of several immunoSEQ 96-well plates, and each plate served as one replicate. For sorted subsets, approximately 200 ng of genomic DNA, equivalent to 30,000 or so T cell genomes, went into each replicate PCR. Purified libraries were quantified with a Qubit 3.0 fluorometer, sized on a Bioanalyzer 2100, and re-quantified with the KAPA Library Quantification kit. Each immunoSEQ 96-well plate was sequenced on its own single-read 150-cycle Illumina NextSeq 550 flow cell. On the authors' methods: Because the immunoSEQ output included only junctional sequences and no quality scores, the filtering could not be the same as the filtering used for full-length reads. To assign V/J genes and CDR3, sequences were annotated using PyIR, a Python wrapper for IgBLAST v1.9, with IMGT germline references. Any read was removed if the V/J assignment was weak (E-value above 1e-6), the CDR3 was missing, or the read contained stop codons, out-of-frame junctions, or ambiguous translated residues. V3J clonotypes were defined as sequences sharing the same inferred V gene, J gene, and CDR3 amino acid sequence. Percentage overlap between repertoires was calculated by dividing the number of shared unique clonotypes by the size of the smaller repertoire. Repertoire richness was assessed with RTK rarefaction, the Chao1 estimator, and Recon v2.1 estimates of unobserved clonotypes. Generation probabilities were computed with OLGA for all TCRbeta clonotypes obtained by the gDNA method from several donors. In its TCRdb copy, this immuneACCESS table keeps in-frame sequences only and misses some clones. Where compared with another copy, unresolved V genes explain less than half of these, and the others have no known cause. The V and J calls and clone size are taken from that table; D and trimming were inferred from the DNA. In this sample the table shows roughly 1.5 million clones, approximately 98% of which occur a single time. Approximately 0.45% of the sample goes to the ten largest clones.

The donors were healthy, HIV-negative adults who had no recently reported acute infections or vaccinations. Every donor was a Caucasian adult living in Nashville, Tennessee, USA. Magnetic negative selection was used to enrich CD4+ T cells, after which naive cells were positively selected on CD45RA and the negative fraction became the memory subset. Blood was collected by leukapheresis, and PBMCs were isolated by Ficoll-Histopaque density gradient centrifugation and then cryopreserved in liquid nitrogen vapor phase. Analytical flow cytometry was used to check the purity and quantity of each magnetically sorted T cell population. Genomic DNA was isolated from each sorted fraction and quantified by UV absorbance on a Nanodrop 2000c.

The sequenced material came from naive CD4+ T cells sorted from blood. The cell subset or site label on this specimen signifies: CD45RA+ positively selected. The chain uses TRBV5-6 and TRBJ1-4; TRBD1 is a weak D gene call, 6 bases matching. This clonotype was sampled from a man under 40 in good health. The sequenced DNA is TGTGCCAGCAGCAGGCCGACCTCGGGGGGACAAAAGGAAAAACTGTTTTTT. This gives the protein CASSRPTSGGQKEKLFF.